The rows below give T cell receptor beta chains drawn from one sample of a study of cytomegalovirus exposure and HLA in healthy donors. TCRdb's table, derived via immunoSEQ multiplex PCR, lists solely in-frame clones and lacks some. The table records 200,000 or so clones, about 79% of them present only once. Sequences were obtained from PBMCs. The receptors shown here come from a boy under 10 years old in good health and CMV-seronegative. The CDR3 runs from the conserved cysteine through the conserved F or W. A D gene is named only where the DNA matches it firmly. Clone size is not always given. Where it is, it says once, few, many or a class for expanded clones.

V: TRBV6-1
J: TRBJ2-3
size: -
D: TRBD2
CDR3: CASSGKRGSTDTQYF
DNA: TGTGCCAGCAGTGGAAAGCGGGGAAGCACAGATACGCAGTATTTT

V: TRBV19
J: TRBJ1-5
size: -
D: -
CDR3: CASSTPGNQPQHF
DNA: TGTGCCAGTAGTACCCCGGGCAATCAGCCCCAGCATTTT

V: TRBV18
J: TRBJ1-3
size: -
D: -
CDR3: CASSPAQAGDTIYF
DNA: TGTGCCAGCTCACCAGCACAGGCAGGGGACACCATATATTTT

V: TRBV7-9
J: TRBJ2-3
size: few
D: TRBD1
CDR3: CASSKDRGVADTQYF
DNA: TGTGCCAGCAGCAAAGACAGGGGCGTCGCGGATACGCAGTATTTT

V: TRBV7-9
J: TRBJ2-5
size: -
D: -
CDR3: CASSFPGLPRETQYF
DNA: TGTGCCAGCAGCTTCCCGGGACTCCCCCGAGAGACCCAGTACTTC

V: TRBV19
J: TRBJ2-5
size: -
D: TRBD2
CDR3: CASSPLGAGGFVTQYF
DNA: TGTGCCAGTAGTCCCTTAGGTGCGGGGGGGTTTGTGACCCAGTACTTC

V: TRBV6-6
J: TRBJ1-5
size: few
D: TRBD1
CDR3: CASSSGTGRQPQHF
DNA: TGTGCCAGCAGTTCCGGGACAGGGCGTCAGCCCCAGCATTTT

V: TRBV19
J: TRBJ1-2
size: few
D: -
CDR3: CASTLTGDYYGYTF
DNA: TGTGCCAGTACCTTGACAGGCGACTACTATGGCTACACCTTC

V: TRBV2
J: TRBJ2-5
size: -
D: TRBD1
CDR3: CASSADRGQETQYF
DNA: TGTGCCAGCAGTGCGGACAGGGGCCAAGAGACCCAGTACTTC

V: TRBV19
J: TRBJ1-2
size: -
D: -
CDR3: CASSWSNYGYTF
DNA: TGTGCCAGTAGTTGGAGTAACTATGGCTACACCTTC

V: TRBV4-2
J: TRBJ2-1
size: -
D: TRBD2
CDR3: CASSQGLAGGYSTNEQFF
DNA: TGTGCCAGCAGCCAGGGACTAGCGGGGGGGTACTCCACGAATGAGCAGTTCTTC

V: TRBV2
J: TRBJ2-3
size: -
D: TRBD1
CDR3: CASGRQGPADTQYF
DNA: TGTGCCAGCGGTCGACAGGGTCCCGCAGATACGCAGTATTTT

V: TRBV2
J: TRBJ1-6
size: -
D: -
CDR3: CASSEGVRTANSPLHF
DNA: TGTGCCAGCAGTGAGGGGGTTAGGACAGCCAATTCACCCCTCCACTTT

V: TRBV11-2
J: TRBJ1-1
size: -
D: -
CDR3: CASSFHRGNMNTEAFF
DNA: TGTGCCAGCAGCTTTCATAGGGGAAACATGAACACTGAAGCTTTCTTT

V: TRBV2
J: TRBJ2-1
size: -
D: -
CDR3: CASSGLRGGNNEQFF
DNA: TGTGCCAGCAGTGGCCTGCGCGGGGGCAACAATGAGCAGTTCTTC

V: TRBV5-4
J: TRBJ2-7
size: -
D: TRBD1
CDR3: CASSPGTGAYEQYF
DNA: TGTGCCAGCAGCCCGGGGACAGGGGCCTACGAGCAGTACTTC

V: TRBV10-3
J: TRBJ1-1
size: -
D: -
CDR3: CAISDTLGLTGTEAFF
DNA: TGTGCCATCAGTGATACTCTAGGGTTGACGGGAACTGAAGCTTTCTTT

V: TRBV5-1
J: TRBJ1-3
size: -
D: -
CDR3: CASSLRGLPDNTIYF
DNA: TGCGCCAGCAGCTTAAGGGGCTTACCCGATAACACCATATATTTT

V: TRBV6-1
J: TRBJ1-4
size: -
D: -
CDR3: CASSGAQGLKKLFF
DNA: TGTGCCAGCAGCGGGGCCCAGGGGTTGAAAAAACTGTTTTTT

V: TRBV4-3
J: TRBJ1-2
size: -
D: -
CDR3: CASSQDNGMEGYTF
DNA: TGCGCCAGCAGCCAAGATAACGGGATGGAGGGCTACACCTTC

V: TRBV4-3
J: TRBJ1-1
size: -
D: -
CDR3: CASSRQIMNTEAFF
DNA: TGCGCCAGCAGCCGACAGATTATGAACACTGAAGCTTTCTTT

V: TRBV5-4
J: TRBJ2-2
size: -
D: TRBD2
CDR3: CASSLGLAGGGTGELFF
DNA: TGTGCCAGCAGCCTGGGACTAGCGGGGGGCGGCACCGGGGAGCTGTTTTTT

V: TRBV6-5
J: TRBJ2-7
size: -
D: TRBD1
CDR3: CASNPDRGTYEQYF
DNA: TGTGCCAGCAACCCAGACAGGGGCACCTACGAGCAGTACTTC

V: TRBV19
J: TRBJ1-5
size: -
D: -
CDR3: CASTPIDSNQPQHF
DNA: TGTGCCAGTACCCCCATAGATAGCAATCAGCCCCAGCATTTT

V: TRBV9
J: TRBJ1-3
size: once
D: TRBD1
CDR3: CASSTPRDRFSSGNTIYF
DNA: TGTGCCAGCAGCACCCCCCGGGACAGGTTTAGCTCTGGAAACACCATATATTTT

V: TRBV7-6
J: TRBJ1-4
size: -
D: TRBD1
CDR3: CASSPLGTDEKLFF
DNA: TGTGCCAGCAGCCCACTCGGGACAGATGAAAAACTGTTTTTT

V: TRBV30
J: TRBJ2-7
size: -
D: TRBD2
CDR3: CAWRARLAGASYEQYF
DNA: TGTGCCTGGAGGGCTCGACTAGCGGGGGCCTCCTACGAGCAGTACTTC

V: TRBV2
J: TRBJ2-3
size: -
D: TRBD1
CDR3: CATPEATGAQQYF
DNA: TGTGCCACCCCGGAGGCAACAGGGGCTCAGCAGTATTTT

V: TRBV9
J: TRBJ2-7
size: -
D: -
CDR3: CASSVDRDTFIYEQYF
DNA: TGTGCCAGCAGCGTAGACCGGGACACCTTCATCTACGAGCAGTACTTC

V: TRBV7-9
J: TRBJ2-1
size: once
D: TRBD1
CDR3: CASSLAVTGFDNEQFF
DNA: TGTGCCAGCAGCTTAGCTGTGACAGGGTTTGACAATGAGCAGTTCTTC

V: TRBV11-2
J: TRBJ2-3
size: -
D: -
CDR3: CASGLQDSTDTQYF
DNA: TGTGCCAGCGGTTTACAGGATAGCACAGATACGCAGTATTTT

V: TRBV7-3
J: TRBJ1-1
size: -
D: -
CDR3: CASSFRQNTEAFF
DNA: TGTGCCAGCAGCTTTAGACAGAACACTGAAGCTTTCTTT

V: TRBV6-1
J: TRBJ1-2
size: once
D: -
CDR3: CASSSLNTGAYGYTF
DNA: TGTGCCAGCAGCTCCCTGAACACAGGAGCCTATGGCTACACCTTC

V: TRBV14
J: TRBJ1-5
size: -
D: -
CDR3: CASSQDTRTHDQPQHF
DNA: TGTGCCAGCAGCCAAGATACCAGGACTCACGATCAGCCCCAGCATTTT

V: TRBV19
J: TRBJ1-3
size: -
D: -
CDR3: CASSSGGYGNTIYF
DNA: TGTGCCAGTAGTAGCGGGGGATACGGAAACACCATATATTTT

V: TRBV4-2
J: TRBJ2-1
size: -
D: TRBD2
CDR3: CASSQDPRSTSDEQFF
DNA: TGTGCCAGCAGCCAAGATCCCCGATCGACTAGCGATGAGCAGTTCTTC

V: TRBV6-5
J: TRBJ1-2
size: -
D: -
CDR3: CASSYTLIDRINGYTF
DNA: TGTGCCAGCAGTTACACCCTAATCGACAGGATTAATGGCTACACCTTC

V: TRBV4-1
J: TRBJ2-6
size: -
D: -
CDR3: CASSQGIMGSWGSGGANVLTF
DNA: TGCGCCAGCAGCCAAGGCATTATGGGTAGCTGGGGTTCAGGGGGGGCCAACGTCCTGACTTTC

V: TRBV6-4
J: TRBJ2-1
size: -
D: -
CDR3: CASSDYGGHNEQFF
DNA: TGTGCCAGCAGTGACTACGGGGGACACAATGAGCAGTTCTTC

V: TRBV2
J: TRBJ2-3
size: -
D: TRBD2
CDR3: CASSAVLAGGLPGYTDTQYF
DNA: TGTGCCAGCAGTGCGGTACTAGCGGGGGGGCTTCCAGGGTACACAGATACGCAGTATTTT

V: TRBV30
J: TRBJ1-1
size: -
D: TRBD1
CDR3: CAWRDRGLTEAFF
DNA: TGTGCCTGGCGGGACAGGGGGCTCACTGAAGCTTTCTTT

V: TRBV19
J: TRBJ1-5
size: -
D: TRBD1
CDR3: CASSMDRGQPQHF
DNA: TGTGCCAGTAGTATGGACAGGGGCCAACCCCAGCATTTT

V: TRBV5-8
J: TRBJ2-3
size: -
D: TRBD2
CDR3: CASSLRGGDTQYF
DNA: TGTGCCAGCAGCCTTCGGGGGGGGGATACGCAGTATTTT

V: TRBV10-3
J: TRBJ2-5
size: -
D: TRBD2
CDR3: CAIGADGSGGETQYF
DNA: TGTGCCATCGGCGCGGACGGAAGCGGGGGGGAGACCCAGTACTTC

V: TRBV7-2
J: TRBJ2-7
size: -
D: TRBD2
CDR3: CASSFSPGGYEQYF
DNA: TGTGCCAGCAGCTTCTCACCCGGGGGGTACGAGCAGTACTTC

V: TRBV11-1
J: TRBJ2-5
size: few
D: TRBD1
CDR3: CASSLRQGARETQYF
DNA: TGTGCCAGCAGCCTCCGACAGGGGGCAAGGGAGACCCAGTACTTC

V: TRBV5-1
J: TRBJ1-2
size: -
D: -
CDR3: CASSLDRAAGYTF
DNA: TGCGCCAGCAGCTTGGACAGGGCGGCTGGCTACACCTTC

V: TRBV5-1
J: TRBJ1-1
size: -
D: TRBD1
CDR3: CASSFSGGPLSTEAFF
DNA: TGCGCCAGCAGCTTTTCAGGGGGTCCCTTGAGCACTGAAGCTTTCTTT

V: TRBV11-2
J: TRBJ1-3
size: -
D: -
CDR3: CASSPGSSGNTIYF
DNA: TGTGCCAGCAGCCCGGGGAGCTCTGGAAACACCATATATTTT

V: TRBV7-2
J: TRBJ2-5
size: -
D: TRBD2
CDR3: CASRSTSGGDETQYF
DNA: TGTGCCAGCAGGTCGACTAGCGGGGGGGACGAGACCCAGTACTTC

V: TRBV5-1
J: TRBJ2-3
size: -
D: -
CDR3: CASSLGLVGTDTQYF
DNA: TGCGCCAGCAGCCTTGGACTGGTGGGCACAGATACGCAGTATTTT

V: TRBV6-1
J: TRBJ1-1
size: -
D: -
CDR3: CASRYWNTEAFF
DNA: TGTGCCAGCAGGTATTGGAACACTGAAGCTTTCTTT

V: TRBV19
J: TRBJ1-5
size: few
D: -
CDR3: CASSFTGPNQPQHF
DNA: TGTGCCAGTAGTTTTACAGGCCCTAATCAGCCCCAGCATTTT

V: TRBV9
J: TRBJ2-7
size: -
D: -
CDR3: CASSVGGPSSYEQYF
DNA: TGTGCCAGCAGCGTCGGAGGGCCCAGCTCCTACGAGCAGTACTTC

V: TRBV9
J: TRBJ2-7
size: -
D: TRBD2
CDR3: CASSPGGGGGYEQYF
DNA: TGTGCCAGCAGCCCGGGGGGGGGAGGGGGTTACGAGCAGTACTTC